The 17 T cell receptor beta chains below come from one sample, sequenced in a study of technical replicates of blood from a handful of donors. The table came from immunoSEQ multiplex PCR; TCRdb's copy has only in-frame clones and leaves some out. There are roughly 80,000 clones in the sample; 94% occur only once, and 0.38% lies in the top ten. What was sequenced was T cells isolated from PBMCs. These receptors originate from a human donor in good health.

The V gene is TRBV6-6, the J gene TRBJ2-7; a weak D match, TRBD1 (5 bases). Trimming cost V 6 bases and J 2 bases, with 14 bases left between them. Germline V gene sequence: CDR1 MNHNY, CDR2 SVGAGI (reference sequence). CDR3 length: 14 amino acids. The CDR3 loop is CASSLSGATYEQYF. The DNA of the CDR3 is TGTGCCAGCAGCCTAAGTGGGGCCACCTACGAGCAGTACTTC.

The DNA for the CDR3 is TGTGCCAGCAGTTTATCCCCCGGGTCCCCTGAAGCTTTCTTT. Amino acids: CASSLSPGSPEAFF. J is TRBJ1-1 and V is TRBV27; D remains ambiguous. The germline gives CDR1 MNHEY, CDR2 SMNVEV (reference sequence). The V and J ends lost 0 bases and 6 bases respectively, with 11 bases between them. The CDR3 has 14 residues.

Points on this clone: Other DNA sequences in the sample encode the same CDR3. The chain carries TRBV4-1 and TRBJ2-5, with a tentative D call TRBD1 (5 bases). This CDR3 has 13 amino acids. Germline assignment: CDR1 MGHRA and CDR2 YSYEKL. Trimming removed 0 bases at V and 3 bases at J, with 5 bases between. CDR3 amino acids: CASSQDREETQYF. CDR3 DNA sequence: TGCGCCAGCAGCCAAGACAGGGAAGAGACCCAGTACTTC.

V usage is TRBV19 and J usage is TRBJ2-3; TRBD2 matches 7 bases. CDR1 LNHDA and CDR2 SQIVND come from the germline V gene (reference sequence). The CDR3 contains 18 residues. Germline trimming cut 3 bases from V and 7 bases from J; bases unmatched to any gene: 19. The CDR3 loop reads CASSIFSFSAGDVHTQYF. In nucleotides, the CDR3 is TGTGCCAGTAGTATCTTCTCTTTTTCGGCGGGAGACGTGCATACGCAGTATTTT.

The chain combines TRBV29-1 with TRBJ2-5; D is unclear. Germline values: CDR1 SQVTM, CDR2 ANQGSEA. This CDR3 is 14 amino acids long. V shed 2 bases and J shed 5 bases, with 15 bases lying between them. CDR3 region: CSVEPLQVKETQYF. For the CDR3, the DNA is TGCAGCGTTGAACCCCTCCAGGTTAAGGAGACCCAGTACTTC. The whole variable domain, filled in from reference TRBV29-1 and TRBJ2-5, reads SAVISQKPSRDICQRGTSLTIQCQVDSQVTMMFWYRQQPGQSLTLIATANQGSEATYESGFVIDKFPISRPNLTFSTLTVSNMSPEDSSIYLCSVEPLQVKETQYFGPGTRLLVL.

The chain recombines TRBV7-2 with TRBJ1-1, with 7 nucleotides matching TRBD1. The CDR3 contains 15 residues. Per germline, CDR1 SGHTA and CDR2 FQGNSA. Trimming at V came to 4 bases and at J to 5 bases, leaving 10 bases not matched to a gene. CDR3 nucleotide sequence: TGTGCCAGCAGCTCTCTGGTAACAGGGGCTACTGAAGCTTTCTTT. Amino acid sequence: CASSSLVTGATEAFF.

The chain joins TRBV27 to TRBJ2-7; D unclear. With 0 bases removed from V and 1 base from J, the gap between germline ends came to 4 bases. Germline V gives CDR1 MNHEY, CDR2 SMNVEV (reference sequence). The CDR3 is 13 amino acids. The CDR3 coding sequence is TGTGCCAGCAGTTTATCTCAGTCCTACGAGCAGTACTTC. Amino acid sequence: CASSLSQSYEQYF.

This clone was seen once. This chain connects TRBV28 to TRBJ2-3; D is undetermined. This CDR3 has 13 amino acids. The V gene lost 3 bases and the J gene lost 8 bases, with 12 bases spanning the gap. The V gene's germline CDR1 is MDHEN and CDR2 SYDVKM. The chain's CDR3 is CASSFRIASTQYF. CDR3 bases: TGTGCCAGCAGTTTCCGGATAGCTAGTACGCAGTATTTT.

V and J are TRBV7-2 and TRBJ1-5; TRBD1 is a possible D gene (5 bases). Looked up from germline, CDR1 is SGHTA and CDR2 is FQGNSA. Trimming cost V 3 bases and J 4 bases, with 13 bases left between them. This CDR3 has 15 residues. The CDR3 DNA reads TGTGCCAGCAGCTTTACTGGGGGAGGGAATCAGCCCCAGCATTTT. Translation gives CASSFTGGGNQPQHF.

The rearrangement uses TRBV4-2 and TRBJ2-5, with a tentative D call TRBD2 (5 bases). The germline CDR1 and CDR2 sequences are LGHNA and YNFKEQ. This CDR3 spans 15 amino acids. V lost 1 base and J lost 1, with 10 bases in between. Written as DNA, the CDR3 is TGTGCCAGCAGCCAAGTAGGAGGCATCCAAGAGACCCAGTACTTC. It specifies CASSQVGGIQETQYF.

This chain links TRBV7-7 with TRBJ2-2; 7 nucleotides line up with TRBD2. V shed 5 bases, J shed 2 bases, and the junction held 5 bases outside the gene matches. Germline-derived CDR1 and CDR2 are SSHAT and FNYEAQ (reference sequence). This CDR3 has 15 residues. CDR3 in DNA: TGTGCCAGCAGCCCGTCTAGCGGTAACACCGGGGAGCTGTTTTTT. Translated, it gives CASSPSSGNTGELFF.

The J gene is TRBJ2-3, the V gene TRBV6-5; no clear D gene. This CDR3 region has 11 residues. Per germline, CDR1 MNHEY and CDR2 SVGAGI. With 8 bases removed from V and 0 bases from J, the gap between germline ends came to 3 bases. CDR3 nucleotides: TGTGCCAGCTCTAGCACAGATACGCAGTATTTT. It specifies CASSSTDTQYF.

V is TRBV5-8 and J is TRBJ2-7; the match to TRBD2 covers 8 bases. Germline V lookup: CDR1 SGHTS, CDR2 YDEGEE. This CDR3 is 11 amino acids long. Germline trimming cut 9 bases from V and 7 bases from J; bases unmatched to any gene: 6. In nucleotides, the CDR3 is TGTGCCACCGCCGGGAGGGCAGAGCAGTACTTC. It encodes CATAGRAEQYF.

The chain's CDR3 is CASGRSNTEAFF. The CDR3 DNA reads as TGTGCCAGCGGGAGGTCGAACACTGAAGCTTTCTTT. This sequence joins TRBV5-4 and TRBJ1-1; D ambiguous. CDR1 SGHNT and CDR2 YYREEE come from the germline V gene (reference sequence). The CDR3 contains 12 residues. The V end lost 7 bases, the J end lost 1 base, and 8 bases lay between the germline ends.

This chain's CDR3 is CAWDEYRGDEQFF. The CDR3 nucleotides are TGTGCCTGGGATGAGTATAGGGGCGATGAGCAGTTCTTC. V is TRBV30 and J is TRBJ2-1; perhaps TRBD1 as D (5 bases). Trimming left V 5 bases short and J 8 bases short, with 16 bases between. CDR1 is GTSNPN and CDR2 is SVGIG in the germline V gene (reference sequence). The CDR3 spans 13 residues.

The chain combines TRBV5-1 with TRBJ2-6; 8 bases are a match to TRBD1. This CDR3 has 16 residues. The J segment lost 4 bases and the V segment lost 1 base, leaving 4 bases of the junction unmatched. Germline V gene data show CDR1 as SGHRS and CDR2 as YFSETQ. As DNA, the CDR3 is TGCGCCAGCAGCTTGTTTCAGGGGGCAGGGGCCAACGTCCTGACTTTC. It translates to CASSLFQGAGANVLTF.

The chain joins TRBV5-1 to TRBJ2-3; no reliable D call. Germline CDR1 and CDR2: SGHRS and YFSETQ. V was trimmed by 0 bases and J by 3 bases, leaving 11 bases between them. The CDR3 length is 15 residues. CDR3 residues: CASSLAVTGTDTQYF. Written as DNA, the CDR3 is TGCGCCAGCAGCTTGGCTGTGACTGGAACAGATACGCAGTATTTT.